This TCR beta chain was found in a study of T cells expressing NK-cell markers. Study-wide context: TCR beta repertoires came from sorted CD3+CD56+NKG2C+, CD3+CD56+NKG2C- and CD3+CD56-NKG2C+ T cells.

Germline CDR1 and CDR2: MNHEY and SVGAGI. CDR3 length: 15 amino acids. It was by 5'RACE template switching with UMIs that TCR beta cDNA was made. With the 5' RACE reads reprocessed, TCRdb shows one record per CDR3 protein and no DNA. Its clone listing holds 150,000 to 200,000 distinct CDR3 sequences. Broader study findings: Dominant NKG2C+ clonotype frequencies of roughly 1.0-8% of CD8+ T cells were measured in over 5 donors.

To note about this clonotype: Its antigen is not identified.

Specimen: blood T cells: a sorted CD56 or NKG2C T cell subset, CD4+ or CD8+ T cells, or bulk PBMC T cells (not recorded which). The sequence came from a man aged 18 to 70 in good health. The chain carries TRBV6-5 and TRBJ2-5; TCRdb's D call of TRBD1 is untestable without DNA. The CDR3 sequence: CASITAPTGSETQYF.